This T cell receptor (beta chain) was recovered during a study of spatial heterogeneity in lung cancer. Study at large: The mean occurrence of each unique TCR and UMI combination in raw reads exceeded eight.

In germline, CDR1 is MNHEY, CDR2 SVGAGI. There are 12 residues in the CDR3. Trimming cost V 5 bases and J 4 bases, with 8 bases left between them. The time point is: sample taken at primary tumor resection. Whole RNA was taken from tumor, nontumor lung or frozen PBMC; it was then sequenced unsorted. The cohort: under 80 early-stage, untreated non-small cell lung cancer patients. The table lists this clonotype with many counts. TCR cDNA molecules were tagged individually, and each one carried a unique molecular identifier. TCRdb reprocessed the 5' RACE reads via MiXCR and lists one record per CDR3 protein. Of more than 50,000 distinct CDR3 sequences in the sample, around 6.7% were seen once.

J is TRBJ1-2 and V is TRBV6-5, with D tentatively TRBD1 (5 bases). The source is a female donor with early-stage non-small cell lung cancer. The sample in question was PBMCs, obtained at surgery. This CDR3 is CASSRDSYGYTF. The CDR3 region has the DNA TGTGCCAGCAGTCGAGACAGCTATGGCTACACCTTC.